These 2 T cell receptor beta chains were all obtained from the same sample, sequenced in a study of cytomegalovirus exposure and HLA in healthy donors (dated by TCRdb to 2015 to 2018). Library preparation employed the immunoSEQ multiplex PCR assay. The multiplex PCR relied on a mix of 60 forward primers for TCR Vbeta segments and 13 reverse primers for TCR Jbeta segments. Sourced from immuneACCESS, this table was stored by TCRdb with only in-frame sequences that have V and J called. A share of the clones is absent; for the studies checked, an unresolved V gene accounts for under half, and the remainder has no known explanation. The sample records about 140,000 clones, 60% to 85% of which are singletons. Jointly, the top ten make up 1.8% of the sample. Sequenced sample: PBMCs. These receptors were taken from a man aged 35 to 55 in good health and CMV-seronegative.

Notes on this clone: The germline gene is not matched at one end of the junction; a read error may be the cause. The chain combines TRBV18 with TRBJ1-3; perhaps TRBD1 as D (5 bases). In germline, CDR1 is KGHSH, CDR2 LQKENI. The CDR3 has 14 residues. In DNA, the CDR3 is TGTGCCAGCTCACCAGGGCAGGGAGGAACCACCATATATTTT. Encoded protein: CASSPGQGGTTIYF.

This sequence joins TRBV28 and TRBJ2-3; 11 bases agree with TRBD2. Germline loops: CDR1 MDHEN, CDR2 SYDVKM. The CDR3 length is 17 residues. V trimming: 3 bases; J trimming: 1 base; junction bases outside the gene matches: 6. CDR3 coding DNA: TGTGCCAGCAGTTTCCACGGGACTAGCGGCCGCACAGATACGCAGTATTTT. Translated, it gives CASSFHGTSGRTDTQYF.